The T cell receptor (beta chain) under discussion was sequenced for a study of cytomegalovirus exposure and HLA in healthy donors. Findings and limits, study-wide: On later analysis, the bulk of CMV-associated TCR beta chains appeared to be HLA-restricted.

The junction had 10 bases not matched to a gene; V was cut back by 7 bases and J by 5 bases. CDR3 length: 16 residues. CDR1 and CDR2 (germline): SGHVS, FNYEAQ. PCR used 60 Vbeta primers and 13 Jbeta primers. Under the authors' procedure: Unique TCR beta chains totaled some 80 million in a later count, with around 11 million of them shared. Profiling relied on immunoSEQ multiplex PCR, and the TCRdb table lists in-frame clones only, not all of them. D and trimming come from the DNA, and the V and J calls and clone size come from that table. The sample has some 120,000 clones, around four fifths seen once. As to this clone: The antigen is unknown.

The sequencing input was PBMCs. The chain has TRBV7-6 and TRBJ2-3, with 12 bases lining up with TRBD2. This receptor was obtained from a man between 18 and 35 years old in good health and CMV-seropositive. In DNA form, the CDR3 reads TGTGCCAGCACCCCCTCTAGCGGGGGGGCCGAAGATACGCAGTATTTT. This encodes CASTPSSGGAEDTQYF.